This section outlines one T cell receptor (beta chain) sequence together with its context. Its antigen is still unknown. Qualities for individual bases were not recorded, and no much larger clone is one base off. The sample comes from a study of PD-L1 blockade in urothelial cancer (dated by TCRdb to 2017 to 2019). Regarding the study in general: Therapy was started at some point between 2014 and 2016 for all patients, and atezolizumab 1,200 mg was administered intravenously every 3 weeks. Twenty-five of 29 patients were males with bladder-origin urothelial cancer, and about 65% of the roughly 30 reported a prior smoking history. Patients had an ECOG performance status of 0 or 1 and had received between 0 and 3 prior chemotherapy regimens. Blood samples were analyzed at 3 weeks after treatment start (second dose) and at 6 weeks after treatment start. Blood samples yielded a median of around 150,000 T cells and more than 75,000 unique TCRs, with median clonality roughly 0.085. Somatic, immune and clinical correlates of response to PD-L1 blockade with atezolizumab in urothelial cancer were the focus of an exploratory multi-omic analysis. TCR sequencing covered pretreatment tumor samples and matched, serially collected peripheral blood taken before and after atezolizumab treatment. Durable clinical benefit was defined as progression-free survival longer than 6 months, and TCR features were also tested against progression-free and overall survival. In the same patients who had TCR sequencing, pretreatment tumors also underwent whole exome sequencing and RNA sequencing. Under 10 patients achieved durable clinical benefit and 20 did not. Some 30 patients had pretreatment blood TCR-seq, 24 had at least one posttreatment blood collection, and 24 had tumor TCR-seq. Overall study outcomes, separate from this receptor: Greater expansion of tumor-associated TCR clones in peripheral blood 3 weeks after the start of treatment was observed in patients with durable benefit (n ≈ 24, p = 0.022). Because the sample size was small (n = 29) and many of the analyses were exploratory, the results are meant to be hypothesis-generating. Improved progression-free and overall survival was found to be associated with pretreatment peripheral blood TCR clonality below the median.

Each PCR received spiked-in synthetic TCR analog templates so that absolute template abundance could be estimated from read counts. Using the immunoSEQ assay, TCRbeta CDR3 regions were amplified from genomic DNA with bias-controlled V and J gene primers. Sequencing of rearranged TCRbeta segments was done at approximately 20X coverage. From the authors' description of their analysis: Clustering was used to correct sequencing errors, and CDR3s were annotated against IMGT to assign V, D and J genes. Only productive TCRbeta rearrangements were used in downstream analyses, excluding out-of-frame or stop-codon sequences. Clonality was calculated as one minus the Shannon entropy normalized by the log of the number of unique productive sequences. Fisher's exact test with Benjamini-Hochberg correction, at a threshold of adjusted p below 0.01, was used to find clones that differed between time points or between blood and tumor. What TCRdb holds here is the immuneACCESS table cut down to in-frame rearrangements. Part of the clones is not present; checked against another copy, under half of the missing clones reflect an unresolved V gene, and the others are unexplained. The DNA was the basis for D and trimming; V, J and clone size are from that table. For this sample the table gives fewer than 60,000 clones, of which about 81% were detected only once. The ten largest clones capture approximately 2.9% of the sample.

Interpreted using the paper, the time point label stands for: pretreatment peripheral blood. A cohort of around 29 patients with locally advanced or metastatic urothelial carcinoma, treated at Memorial Sloan Kettering on a trial protocol, was included. Peripheral blood mononuclear cells were collected pretreatment and during treatment, with between 1 and 8 total time points per patient. The Qiagen DNeasy Blood extraction kit was used to purify genomic DNA from total PBMCs and from tumor samples. Collected pretreatment and during treatment, PBMCs were isolated and stored as previously described. Sequencing used PBMCs, obtained around atezolizumab (anti-PD-L1) treatment. The source is a man between 65 and 80 years old with urothelial cancer.

For the CDR3, the sequence is CAWSEDSNPGRELFF. The DNA sequence is given as TGTGCCTGGAGTGAAGATTCTAATCCAGGAAGGGAGCTGTTTTTT. The rearranged segments are TRBV30 and TRBJ2-2; the D gene identity is not certain. V sheds 1 base and J sheds 9 bases, leaving 18 bases between their ends. The CDR3 measures 15 amino acids from cysteine to phenylalanine. The DNA shown is the 45-base CDR3, in frame from base 1. The germline V gene (reference sequence) specifies GTSNPN as CDR1 and SVGIG as CDR2.